The clone carrying this TCR beta chain has only one observation. What it recognizes is unknown. The data stem from a study of cytomegalovirus exposure and HLA in healthy donors. Germline CDR1 reads MNHEY; CDR2 reads SMNVEV (reference sequence). V was clipped by 5 bases and J by 0 bases, with 10 bases between them. This CDR3 is 15 amino acids long. The PCR ran on 60 Vbeta and 13 Jbeta primers. Sequenced by immunoSEQ multiplex PCR; TCRdb stores in-frame clones only, minus some. The table lists approximately 90,000 clones, roughly three quarters of them singletons. Study-level points and caveats: TCR beta V- and J-gene trimming, according to a later analysis, was linked to a missense DCLRE1C variant. More than 150 TCR beta chains were listed as cytomegalovirus-associated.

The source of this sequence is a man aged 30-40 years in good health and CMV-seronegative. The rearrangement uses TRBV27 and TRBJ2-2; TRBD1 is a possible D gene (6 bases). The sample was PBMCs. The CDR3 region has the DNA TGTGCCAGCAGTCTAAACAGGGCGAACACCGGGGAGCTGTTTTTT. This encodes CASSLNRANTGELFF.